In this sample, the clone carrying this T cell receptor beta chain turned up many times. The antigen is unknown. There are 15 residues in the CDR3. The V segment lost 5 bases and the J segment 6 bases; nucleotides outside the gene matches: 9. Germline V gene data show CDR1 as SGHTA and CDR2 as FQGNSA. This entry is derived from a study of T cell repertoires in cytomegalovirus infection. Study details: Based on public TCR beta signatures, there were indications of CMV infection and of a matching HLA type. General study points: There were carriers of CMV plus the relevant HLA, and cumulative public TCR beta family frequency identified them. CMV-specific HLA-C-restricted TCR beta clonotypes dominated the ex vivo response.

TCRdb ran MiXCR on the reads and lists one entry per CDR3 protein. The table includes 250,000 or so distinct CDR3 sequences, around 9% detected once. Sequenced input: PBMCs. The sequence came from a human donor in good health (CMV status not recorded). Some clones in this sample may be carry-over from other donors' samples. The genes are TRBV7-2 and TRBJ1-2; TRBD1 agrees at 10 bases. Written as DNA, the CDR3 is TGTGCCAGCAGCCAGGGCGGACAGGGGGTGAATGGCTACACCTTC. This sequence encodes CASSQGGQGVNGYTF.